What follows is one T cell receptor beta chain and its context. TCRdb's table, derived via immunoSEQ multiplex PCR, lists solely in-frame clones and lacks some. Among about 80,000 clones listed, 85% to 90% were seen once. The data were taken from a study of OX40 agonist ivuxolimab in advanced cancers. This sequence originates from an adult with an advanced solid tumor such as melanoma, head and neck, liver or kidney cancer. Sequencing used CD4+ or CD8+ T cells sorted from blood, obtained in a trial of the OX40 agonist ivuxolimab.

The CDR3 loop is CASSYFSGRSETQYF. DNA for the CDR3: TGTGCCAGCAGTTACTTTAGCGGGAGGAGTGAGACCCAGTACTTC. The rearrangement links TRBV6-5 to TRBJ2-5; 10 bases match TRBD2. The V gene end was trimmed by 1 base and the J gene end by 5 bases; junction bases not matched to a gene: 4. The CDR3 runs 15 residues. The V gene's germline CDR1 is MNHEY and CDR2 SVGAGI.